The 24 T cell receptor beta chains listed next were all sequenced from one sample in a study of blood T cell repertoires in COVID-19. Assay used: immunoSEQ multiplex PCR; TCRdb lists only in-frame clones, some missing. This sample yields about 74,000 clones, of which about 90% are seen a single time; more than 1.5% belongs to the top ten. Sequencing was carried out using peripheral blood. These receptors were collected from a woman of 80 years or more with active or convalescent COVID-19.

The chain recombines TRBV5-1 with TRBJ2-3; 7 bases line up with TRBD2. Germline V gene lookup returns CDR1 SGHRS and CDR2 YFSETQ. This CDR3 region has 14 residues. V was clipped by 2 bases and J by 4 bases; unmatched bases: 4. CDR3 coding DNA: TGCGCCAGCAGCTTCGGCGGGAGTTCAGATACGCAGTATTTT. It yields the protein CASSFGGSSDTQYF. The full variable domain, with the rest looked up from reference TRBV5-1 and TRBJ2-3, is KAGVTQTPRYLIKTRGQQVTLSCSPISGHRSVSWYQQTPGQGLQFLFEYFSETQRNKGNFPGRFSGRQFSNSRSEMNVSTLELGDSALYLCASSFGGSSDTQYFGPGTRLTVL.

V gene TRBV4-3 combines with J gene TRBJ1-2, with no clear D. Germline V gene data show CDR1 as LGHNA and CDR2 as YSLEER. The CDR3 loop spans 15 amino acids. Trimming left V 0 bases short and J 2 bases short, with 10 bases between. The CDR3 here is CASSQEITDNYGYTF. The CDR3 DNA is TGCGCCAGCAGCCAAGAGATTACAGACAACTATGGCTACACCTTC.

This chain connects TRBV15 to TRBJ1-1, with 7 bases fitting TRBD1. The J segment lost 6 bases and the V segment lost 0 bases, leaving 13 bases of the junction unmatched. This CDR3 comprises 17 residues. Per the germline V gene, CDR1 is LNHNV and CDR2 is YYDKDF (reference sequence). The DNA of the CDR3 is TGTGCCACCAGCAGAGATTGGGTCGGGCGACAGGGCCCTGAAGCTTTCTTT. Its protein is CATSRDWVGRQGPEAFF.

This chain links TRBV30 with TRBJ1-3; D is perhaps TRBD1 (6 bases). Trimming removed 0 bases from V and 6 bases from J, with 15 bases in between. The CDR3 is made up of 15 amino acids. Germline V gives CDR1 GTSNPN, CDR2 SVGIG (reference sequence). CDR3 nucleotides: TGTGCCTGGAGTGTATGGGCAGGGGTGGAAAACACCATATATTTT. It encodes CAWSVWAGVENTIYF.

V is TRBV6-5 and J is TRBJ2-5, with D possibly being TRBD1 (6 bases). The germline gives CDR1 MNHEY, CDR2 SVGAGI. The ends were cut back, 0 bases at V and 2 bases at J, with 10 bases in the middle. This CDR3 spans 15 amino acids. The CDR3 region is CASSYSHRVQETQYF. In nucleotides, the CDR3 is TGTGCCAGCAGTTACTCGCACAGGGTTCAAGAGACCCAGTACTTC.

V is TRBV20-1 and J is TRBJ1-2; TRBD1 matches at 9 bases. V was clipped by 7 bases and J by 8 bases; unmatched bases: 5. Germline values: CDR1 DFQATT, CDR2 SNEGSKA (reference sequence). This CDR3 contains 11 residues. This chain's CDR3 is CSVGTGIGYTF. The CDR3 nucleotides read TGCAGTGTTGGGACAGGGATAGGCTACACCTTC.

The chain is built from TRBV11-2 and TRBJ2-1; 10 nucleotides agree with TRBD2. With V trimmed by 5 bases and J by 13 bases, 5 bases remained unmatched. The CDR3 consists of 12 residues. Germline assignment: CDR1 SGHAT and CDR2 FQNNGV. CDR3 sequence: CASSPSGRRQFF. DNA for the CDR3: TGTGCCAGCAGCCCTAGCGGGAGACGTCAGTTCTTC. Looking up the rest from reference TRBV11-2 and TRBJ2-1 gives the full variable domain: EAGVAQSPRYKIIEKRQSVAFWCNPISGHATLYWYQQILGQGPKLLIQFQNNGVVDDSQLPKDRFSAERLKGVDSTLKIQPAKLEDSAVYLCASSPSGRRQFFGPGTRLTVL.

Details on this clone: The junction does not match germline at one end; this may be a read error. This chain connects TRBV7-2 to TRBJ1-2; 7 nucleotides agree with TRBD1. CDR1 is SGHTA, CDR2 FQGNSA, per germline. The CDR3 sequence is 12 residues long. DNA for the CDR3: TGTGCCAGCAGCCCAGGGACAGCCGTCCTTGCCTTC. This encodes CASSPGTAVLAF.

J is TRBJ1-5 and V is TRBV6-2 or TRBV6-3, with 11 bases matching TRBD1. The CDR3 sequence is 15 residues long. The germline V gene encodes CDR1 MNHEY and CDR2 SVGEGT. J was trimmed by 9 bases and V by 6 bases; bases with no gene match: 10. Here the CDR3 DNA reads TGTGCCAGCAGCAGGGACAGGGGGGGATCGGGGCCCCAGCATTTT. It specifies CASSRDRGGSGPQHF.

J is TRBJ1-5 and V is TRBV19; 7 bases are a match to TRBD1. The CDR3 has 14 residues. With 4 bases clipped from V and 1 base from J, the junction kept 1 base outside the gene matches. Germline V CDR1 and CDR2: LNHDA, SQIVND (reference sequence). This chain's CDR3 is CASSRTGSNQPQHF. The CDR3 DNA sequence: TGTGCCAGTAGTAGGACAGGAAGCAATCAGCCCCAGCATTTT.

V and J are TRBV6-1 and TRBJ1-4, with TRBD1 as a possible D gene (6 bases). The V gene's germline CDR1 is MNHNS and CDR2 SASEGT. This CDR3 region has 15 residues. The ends were cut back, 2 bases at V and 6 bases at J, with 13 bases in the middle. CDR3 sequence (DNA): TGTGCCAGCAGTGAAAACAGGGATTGGGATGAAAAACTGTTTTTT. Encoded protein: CASSENRDWDEKLFF.

The rearrangement links TRBV4-2 to TRBJ1-5; D gene ambiguous. There are 15 residues in the CDR3. V was shortened by 0 bases and J by 2 bases, with 8 bases between the two germline ends. In germline, CDR1 is LGHNA, CDR2 YNFKEQ. The CDR3 nucleotides are TGTGCCAGCAGCCAAGATCAACGGGGCAATCAGCCCCAGCATTTT. It codes for CASSQDQRGNQPQHF.

CDR3 residues: CASGASGSLTYTQYF. CDR3 in DNA: TGCGCCAGCGGGGCTAGCGGGAGTCTTACGTATACGCAGTATTTT. This chain connects TRBV4-1 to TRBJ2-3; 10 positions match TRBD2. Trimming took 8 bases from V and 7 from J; bases not matched to a gene: 12. The CDR3 is 15 amino acids. CDR1 is MGHRA, CDR2 YSYEKL, per germline.

The chain is built from TRBV6-1 and TRBJ2-5, with 8 bases identical to TRBD1. The CDR3 runs to 15 residues. Germline CDR1 reads MNHNS; CDR2 reads SASEGT. The V gene end was trimmed by 0 bases and the J gene end by 5 bases; junction bases not matched to a gene: 5. CDR3 bases: TGTGCCAGCAGTGAAGCGCGGACAGGGCGTGAGACCCAGTACTTC. Residues: CASSEARTGRETQYF.

The gene calls are TRBV5-1 and TRBJ2-5; 7 nucleotides agree with TRBD2. CDR1 and CDR2 from the germline V gene are SGHRS and YFSETQ. J was trimmed by 1 base and V by 4 bases; bases with no gene match: 10. This CDR3 is 16 amino acids long. CDR3 amino acids: CASSVLPPSGQETQYF. CDR3 nucleotide sequence: TGCGCCAGCAGCGTTTTACCCCCTAGCGGCCAAGAGACCCAGTACTTC.

The chain is built from TRBV23-1 and TRBJ2-1; 9 bases fit TRBD2. TRBV23-1 is placed among ORFs of uncertain function. The CDR3 sequence is 14 residues long. V was pared by 6 bases and J by 8 bases, with 8 bases of the junction left unmatched. CDR3 loop: CASRFSGRLYEQFF. CDR3 nucleotide sequence: TGCGCCAGCAGGTTTAGCGGGAGACTGTATGAGCAGTTCTTC.

The genes are TRBV2 and TRBJ2-2; TRBD1 matches 9 bases. Losses at the gene ends were 6 bases for V and 3 bases for J; bases not matched to a gene: 8. Per the germline V gene, CDR1 is SNHLY and CDR2 is FYNNEI. The length of the CDR3 is 16 residues. CDR3 protein: CASRYRGRSDTGELFF. CDR3 nucleotides: TGTGCCAGCAGGTACAGGGGGCGGTCAGACACCGGGGAGCTGTTTTTT.

The J gene is TRBJ1-5, the V gene TRBV6-2 or TRBV6-3; 8 bases fit TRBD1. Germline trimming cut 5 bases from V and 6 bases from J; bases unmatched to any gene: 12. The CDR3 length is 16 residues. Germline assignment: CDR1 MNHEY and CDR2 SVGEGT. The DNA of the CDR3 is TGTGCCAGCAGTGGAGGTTTGCAGGGGGCAGGTCAGCCCCAGCATTTT. Translation: CASSGGLQGAGQPQHF.

The chain joins TRBV2 to TRBJ2-3; 9 bases are a match to TRBD2. The V gene's germline CDR1 is SNHLY and CDR2 FYNNEI. This CDR3 has 14 amino acids. Unmatched junction bases numbered 3, after V lost 3 bases and J lost 5 bases. Written as DNA, the CDR3 is TGTGCCAGCAGTGAGCGGGAGGGCGGAGATACGCAGTATTTT. Amino acids: CASSEREGGDTQYF.

The sample holds a few counts of this clone. The gene calls are TRBV2 and TRBJ1-4, with D possibly TRBD1 on 5 matching bases. V was pared by 5 bases and J by 5 bases, with 9 bases between. CDR3 length: 13 amino acids. The germline V gene encodes CDR1 SNHLY and CDR2 FYNNEI. CDR3 sequence: CASSRDYNEKLFF. In nucleotides, the CDR3 is TGTGCCAGCAGTCGGGACTACAATGAAAAACTGTTTTTT.

V gene TRBV6-5 combines with J gene TRBJ1-2, with TRBD1 identical over 10 bases. Germline values: CDR1 MNHEY, CDR2 SVGAGI. V shed 0 bases and J 8 bases; nucleotides not matched to a gene: 6. The CDR3 has 15 residues. The CDR3 here is CASSYSTGGAGGYTF. CDR3 DNA: TGTGCCAGCAGTTACTCGACAGGGGGCGCAGGGGGCTACACCTTC.

The V gene is TRBV6-2 or TRBV6-3, the J gene TRBJ2-7; TRBD1 aligns across 8 bases. The V gene's germline CDR1 is MNHEY and CDR2 SVGEGT. This CDR3 contains 13 residues. Trimming at V came to 6 bases and at J to 3 bases, leaving 4 bases not matched to a gene. CDR3 sequence reads: CASRPTGGYEQYF. The CDR3 DNA sequence: TGTGCCAGCAGGCCTACAGGGGGCTACGAGCAGTACTTC.

The CDR3 region has the DNA TGTGCCAGCATTAGCGAGTTCGGAGATGGCTACACCTTC. Translated: CASISEFGDGYTF. The chain combines TRBV7-9 with TRBJ1-2; D remains unclear. The V and J ends lost 7 bases and 6 bases respectively, with 15 bases between them. Germline V gives CDR1 SEHNR, CDR2 FQNEAQ (reference sequence). This CDR3 contains 13 residues.

This clone was seen only a few times. The chain employs TRBV12-5 and TRBJ1-2; no reliable D call. The CDR3 is 11 residues long. CDR1 is LGHNT and CDR2 is FRNRAP in the germline V gene. Trimming cost V 7 bases and J 8 bases, with 11 bases left between them. The CDR3 loop reads CASVAFGGYTF. CDR3 DNA: TGTGCTAGTGTCGCATTCGGGGGCTACACCTTC. Complete variable domain (other parts from reference TRBV12-5 and TRBJ1-2): DARVTQTPRHKVTEMGQEVTMRCQPILGHNTVFWYRQTMMQGLELLAYFRNRAPLDDSGMPKDRFSAEMPDATLATLKIQPSEPRDSAVYFCASVAFGGYTFGSGTRLTVV.